This T cell receptor beta chain was retrieved from a study of T-cell reconstitution after alpha-beta-depleted transplantation in children. Broader study findings: Newly produced T cells mostly provided counts and TCRbeta diversity after one year, as hyperexpanded clones declined. In patients about two months after transplant, alpha-beta T cells reportedly arose from several hundred expanded graft clones. Certain patients had high TCRbeta diversity at day 60, and it came from recipient T cells and thymic progenitors that survived.

Construction of the TCRbeta library involved unique molecular identifiers. TCRdb called the PCR reads again in MiXCR, with one record for every CDR3 protein. The sample consists of about 580,000 distinct CDR3 sequences, roughly 23% of them appearing once. CDR3 length: 16 amino acids. Germline CDR1 reads PRHDT; CDR2 reads FYEKMQ (reference sequence). This clonotype has only a few counts. Its cognate antigen is unknown. A read error may account for a junction end that differs from germline. V usage is TRBV13 and J usage is TRBJ2-4; 7 bases match TRBD2. Sequencing was performed on PBMCs, mostly from graft donor cells, taken 360 days after TCRalphabeta/CD19-depleted stem cell transplant. The clonotype comes from a boy less than two years old who had a stem cell transplant for acute myeloid leukemia, so the T cells may come from the graft donor. As DNA, the CDR3 is TGTGCCAGCAGCCTAGGAGCGGGACTAGCCAAAAACATTCAGTACTTC. This encodes CASSLGAGLAKNIQYF.